This T cell receptor beta chain was sequenced for a study of blood T cell repertoires in COVID-19. Here immunoSEQ multiplex PCR was the method, and the copy in TCRdb shows in-frame clones only, minus some. Of approximately 200,000 clones detected, about 93% appear once; the ten largest clones hold approximately 0.8%. The CDR3 consists of 14 residues. Germline V gives CDR1 SGHDN, CDR2 FVKESK. V lost 0 bases and J 12 bases, leaving 15 bases between the germline ends. The material sequenced was peripheral blood. The clonotype originates from a young man with COVID-19, enrolled during active disease. This chain connects TRBV14 to TRBJ2-1; maybe TRBD2 (6 bases). CDR3 residues: CASSQDPVVGGQFF. The CDR3 bases are TGTGCCAGCAGCCAAGATCCGGTAGTGGGAGGGCAGTTCTTC. Based on the CDR3 plus reference TRBV14 and TRBJ2-1, the full variable domain is EAGVTQFPSHSVIEKGQTVTLRCDPISGHDNLYWYRRVMGKEIKFLLHFVKESKQDESGMPNNRFLAERTGGTYSTLKVQPAELEDSGVYFCASSQDPVVGGQFFGPGTRLTVL.